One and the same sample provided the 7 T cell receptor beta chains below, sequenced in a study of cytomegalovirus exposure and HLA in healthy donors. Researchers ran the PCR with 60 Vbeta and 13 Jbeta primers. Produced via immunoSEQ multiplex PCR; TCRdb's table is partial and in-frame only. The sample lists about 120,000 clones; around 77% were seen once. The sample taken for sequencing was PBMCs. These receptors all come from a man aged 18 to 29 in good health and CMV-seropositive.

The CDR3 protein is CASSLTGGVADTQYF. The CDR3 DNA reads TGTGCCAGCAGTCTGACAGGGGGTGTCGCAGATACGCAGTATTTT. V and J are TRBV2 and TRBJ2-3; TRBD1 matches at 9 bases. This CDR3 spans 15 amino acids. The germline gives CDR1 SNHLY, CDR2 FYNNEI. V shed 5 bases and J 4 bases; nucleotides not matched to a gene: 7.

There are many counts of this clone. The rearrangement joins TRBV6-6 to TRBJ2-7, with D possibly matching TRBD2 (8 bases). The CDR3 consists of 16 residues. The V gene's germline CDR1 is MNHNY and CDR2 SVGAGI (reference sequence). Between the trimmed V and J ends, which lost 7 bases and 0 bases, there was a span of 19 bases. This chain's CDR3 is CASITGAGTSSYEQYF. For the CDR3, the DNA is TGTGCCAGCATCACAGGGGCCGGGACTAGCTCCTACGAGCAGTACTTC.

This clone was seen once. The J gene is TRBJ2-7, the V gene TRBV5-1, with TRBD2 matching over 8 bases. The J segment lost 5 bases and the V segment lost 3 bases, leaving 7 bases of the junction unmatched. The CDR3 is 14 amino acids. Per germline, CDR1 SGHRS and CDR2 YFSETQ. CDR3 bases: TGCGCCAGCAGCTCACCGGGACTAGTGGACGAGCAGTACTTC. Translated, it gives CASSSPGLVDEQYF. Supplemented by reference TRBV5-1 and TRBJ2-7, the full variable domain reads KAGVTQTPRYLIKTRGQQVTLSCSPISGHRSVSWYQQTPGQGLQFLFEYFSETQRNKGNFPGRFSGRQFSNSRSEMNVSTLELGDSALYLCASSSPGLVDEQYFGPGTRLTVT.

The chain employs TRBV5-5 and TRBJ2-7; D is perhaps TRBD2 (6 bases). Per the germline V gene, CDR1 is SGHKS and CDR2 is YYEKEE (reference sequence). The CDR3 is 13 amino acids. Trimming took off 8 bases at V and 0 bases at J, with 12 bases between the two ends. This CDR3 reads CASEFGSSYEQYF. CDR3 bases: TGTGCCAGTGAGTTCGGGAGCTCCTACGAGCAGTACTTC.

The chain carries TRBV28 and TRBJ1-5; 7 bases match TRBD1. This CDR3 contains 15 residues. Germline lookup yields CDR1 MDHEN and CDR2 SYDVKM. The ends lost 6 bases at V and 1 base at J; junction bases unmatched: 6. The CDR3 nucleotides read TGTGCCAGCAGGCCCCAGGGGGTGAGCAATCAGCCCCAGCATTTT. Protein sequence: CASRPQGVSNQPQHF. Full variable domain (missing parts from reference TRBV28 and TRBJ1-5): DVKVTQSSRYLVKRTGEKVFLECVQDMDHENMFWYRQDPGLGLRLIYFSYDVKMKEKGDIPEGYSVSREKKERFSLILESASTNQTSMYLCASRPQGVSNQPQHFGDGTRLSIL.

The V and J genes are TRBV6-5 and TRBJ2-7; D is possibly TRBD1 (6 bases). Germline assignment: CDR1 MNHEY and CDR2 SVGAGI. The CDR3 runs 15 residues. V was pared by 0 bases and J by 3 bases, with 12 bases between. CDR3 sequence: CASSYSTQGYYEQYF. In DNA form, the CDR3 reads TGTGCCAGCAGTTACTCGACACAGGGCTACTACGAGCAGTACTTC.

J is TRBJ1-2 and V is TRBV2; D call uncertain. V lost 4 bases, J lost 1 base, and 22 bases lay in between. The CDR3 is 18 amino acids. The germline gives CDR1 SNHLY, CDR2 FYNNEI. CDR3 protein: CASSGVGRETTFNYGYTF. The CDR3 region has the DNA TGTGCCAGCAGTGGGGTCGGCCGAGAGACAACCTTTAACTATGGCTACACCTTC. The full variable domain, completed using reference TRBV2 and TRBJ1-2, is EPEVTQTPSHQVTQMGQEVILRCVPISNHLYFYWYRQILGQKVEFLVSFYNNEISEKSEIFDDQFSVERPDGSNFTLKIRSTKLEDSAMYFCASSGVGRETTFNYGYTFGSGTRLTVV.